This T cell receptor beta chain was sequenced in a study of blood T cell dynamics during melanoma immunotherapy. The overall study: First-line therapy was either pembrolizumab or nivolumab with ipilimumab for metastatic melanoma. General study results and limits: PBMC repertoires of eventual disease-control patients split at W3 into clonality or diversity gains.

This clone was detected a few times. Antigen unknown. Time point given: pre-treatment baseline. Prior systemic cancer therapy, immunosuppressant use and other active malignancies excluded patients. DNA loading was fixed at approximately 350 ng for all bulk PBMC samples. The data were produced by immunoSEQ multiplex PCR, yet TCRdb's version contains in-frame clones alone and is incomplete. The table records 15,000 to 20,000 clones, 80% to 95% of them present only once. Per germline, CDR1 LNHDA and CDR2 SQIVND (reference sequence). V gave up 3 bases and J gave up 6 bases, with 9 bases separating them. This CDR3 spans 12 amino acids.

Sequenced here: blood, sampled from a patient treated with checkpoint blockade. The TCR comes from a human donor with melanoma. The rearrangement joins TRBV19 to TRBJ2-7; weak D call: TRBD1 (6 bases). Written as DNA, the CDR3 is TGTGCCAGTAGTATCACAGGGCGCGAGCAGTACTTC. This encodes CASSITGREQYF.